The 25 T cell receptor beta chains listed next were all sequenced from one sample in a study of regulatory T cells in long-lasting Graves disease (dated by TCRdb to the early 2020s). Libraries were built with multiplex PCR. Sequencing took place on an Illumina HiSeq 4000. CDR3 regions were amplified by Arm-PCR with iRepertoire HTBI primers to construct TCR beta libraries. TCRdb trimmed the raw reads at Q25, called clones with MiXCR and kept productive beta chains. Rows with a matching CDR3 protein are joined into one entry that keeps the most common DNA and genes. The sample table lists 500,000 to 700,000 distinct CDR3 sequences, around 30% of them with a count of one. The ten largest account for under 50% of the sample. The time point label for this specimen denotes: persistent/refractory GD, antithyroid drugs over 5 years with positive TRAb. RNA was extracted from PBMCs in TRIzol for both TCR sequencing and RNA sequencing.

The specimen comprised peripheral blood mononuclear cells (PBMCs), sampled when the disease was refractory, from a patient treated with antithyroid drugs. These receptors were obtained from a female donor with Graves disease.

The V and J genes are TRBV7-9 and TRBJ2-7, with D hard to call. CDR3 length equals 14 residues. With 1 base removed from V and 4 bases from J, the gap between germline ends came to 11 bases. Per germline, CDR1 SEHNR and CDR2 FQNEAQ (reference sequence). The CDR3 here is CASSLVSRSYEQYF. The CDR3 nucleotides are TGTGCCAGCAGCTTAGTGAGCCGCAGTTACGAGCAGTACTTC.

This clonotype was recorded a few times. The V and J genes are TRBV6-1 and TRBJ1-2; D is ambiguous. The CDR3 runs 13 residues. Trimming pared 4 bases from V and 4 bases from J, leaving 10 bases between. Germline lookup yields CDR1 MNHNS and CDR2 SASEGT. The CDR3 DNA is TGTGCCAGCAGTGGAGGGATTTCCTATGGCTACACCTTC. It codes for CASSGGISYGYTF.

The sample holds a few counts of this clonotype. The chain joins TRBV12-5 to TRBJ2-7; D is possibly TRBD1 or TRBD2 (5 bases each). The CDR3 is 16 amino acids. Germline values: CDR1 LGHNT, CDR2 FRNRAP. Trimming took 0 bases from V and 0 from J, leaving 12 bases between them. The CDR3 reads CASGLVPGHPSYEQYF. The CDR3 DNA sequence: TGTGCTAGTGGTTTGGTACCGGGGCATCCCTCCTACGAGCAGTACTTC. Complete variable domain (other parts from reference TRBV12-5 and TRBJ2-7): DARVTQTPRHKVTEMGQEVTMRCQPILGHNTVFWYRQTMMQGLELLAYFRNRAPLDDSGMPKDRFSAEMPDATLATLKIQPSEPRDSAVYFCASGLVPGHPSYEQYFGPGTRLTVT.

The J gene is TRBJ1-5, the V gene TRBV28, with D tentatively TRBD1 (5 bases). V lost 7 bases and J 7 bases, leaving 14 bases between the germline ends. The CDR3 sequence is 13 residues long. The germline gives CDR1 MDHEN, CDR2 SYDVKM. The DNA of the CDR3 is TGTGCCAGCACCCGGGACCCGGAGCAGCCCCAGCATTTT. Protein sequence: CASTRDPEQPQHF.

The rearrangement links TRBV11-3 to TRBJ2-5, with TRBD1 matching 7 bases. This CDR3 is 16 amino acids long. Germline V gives CDR1 SGHNT, CDR2 YENEEA. With V trimmed by 3 bases and J by 5 bases, 12 bases remained unmatched. The CDR3 protein is CASSFGGRGPEETQYF. The CDR3 DNA follows: TGTGCCAGCAGCTTTGGTGGTAGGGGGCCTGAGGAGACCCAGTACTTC.

The rearrangement uses TRBV27 and TRBJ1-1; D is perhaps TRBD1 (5 bases). CDR3 length equals 14 residues. Germline CDR1 is MNHEY and CDR2 is SMNVEV (reference sequence). V was cut by 3 bases and J by 5 bases, with 13 bases left in between. The CDR3, as DNA: TGTGCCAGCAGTTTGGGGGGGAGAAGGACTGAAGCTTTCTTT. Its translation is CASSLGGRRTEAFF.

There are a few counts of this clonotype. V usage is TRBV6-2 or TRBV6-3 and J usage is TRBJ2-5; 8 nucleotides match TRBD1. This CDR3 has 14 amino acids. CDR1 is MNHEY and CDR2 is SVGEGT in the germline V gene. Germline trimming cut 5 bases from V and 7 bases from J; bases unmatched to any gene: 9. The CDR3 sequence is CASSGGQAPMTQYF. CDR3 DNA: TGTGCCAGCAGTGGGGGACAGGCCCCCATGACCCAGTACTTC.

This clonotype was observed many times. The chain carries TRBV6-1 and TRBJ2-5; 9 nucleotides align to TRBD2. The ends lost 7 bases at V and 5 bases at J; junction bases unmatched: 11. Germline CDR1 reads MNHNS; CDR2 reads SASEGT. This CDR3 has 15 amino acids. CDR3 coding DNA: TGTGCCAGCAACCTAGCGGGAATTTTTAGGGAGACCCAGTACTTC. Translating it yields CASNLAGIFRETQYF.

This clonotype occurred a few times. The chain combines TRBV6-5 with TRBJ2-5; 8 nucleotides agree with TRBD2. From germline, CDR1 is MNHEY and CDR2 SVGAGI. The V gene end was trimmed by 2 bases and the J gene end by 2 bases; junction bases not matched to a gene: 4. This CDR3 region has 15 residues. The CDR3 bases are TGTGCCAGCAGTTACATTCAGCGGGAGCAAGAGACCCAGTACTTC. This gives the protein CASSYIQREQETQYF.

The chain carries TRBV10-3 and TRBJ1-2, with 9 bases matching TRBD1. Looked up from germline, CDR1 is ENHRY and CDR2 is SYGVKD. Trimming cost V 6 bases and J 4 bases; bases outside gene matches: 6. The CDR3 contains 14 residues. The CDR3: CAISTQGASYGYTF. The CDR3 DNA is TGTGCCATCAGCACACAGGGGGCGAGCTATGGCTACACCTTC.

In its sample, this clonotype was seen a few times. V usage is TRBV11-2 and J usage is TRBJ1-1; D is ambiguous. Germline V CDR1 and CDR2: SGHAT, FQNNGV. Trimming took 5 bases from V and 7 from J, leaving 17 bases between them. This CDR3 region has 14 residues. The chain's CDR3 is CASSPVKGVGEAFF. The CDR3 DNA sequence: TGTGCCAGCAGCCCTGTTAAGGGTGTAGGTGAAGCTTTCTTT.

V usage is TRBV20-1 and J usage is TRBJ1-1, with D perhaps TRBD1 (6 bases). Trimming took 1 base from V and 3 from J, leaving 12 bases between them. Germline CDR1 DFQATT, CDR2 SNEGSKA (reference sequence). This CDR3 is 14 amino acids long. The CDR3 protein is CSARGRTAHTEAFF. The CDR3 DNA is TGCAGTGCTAGAGGTAGGACAGCTCACACTGAAGCTTTCTTT.

This clonotype appeared a few times. The gene calls are TRBV28 and TRBJ1-5; no reliable D call. The CDR3 is made up of 13 amino acids. Trimming left V 5 bases short and J 2 bases short, with 7 bases between. Germline-derived CDR1 and CDR2 are MDHEN and SYDVKM. CDR3 protein: CASSPVGNQPQHF. Here the CDR3 DNA reads TGTGCCAGCAGTCCGGTAGGCAATCAGCCCCAGCATTTT.

The rearrangement uses TRBV6-1 and TRBJ2-6; 7 bases map to TRBD1. The length of the CDR3 is 17 residues. Unmatched junction bases numbered 11, after V lost 9 bases and J lost 0 bases. Germline CDR1 is MNHNS and CDR2 is SASEGT. The CDR3 sequence: CASLQGQWSSGANVLTF. CDR3 bases: TGTGCCAGTTTACAGGGGCAATGGTCCTCTGGGGCCAACGTCCTGACTTTC.

This clonotype was found many times. The chain carries TRBV27 and TRBJ1-2, with TRBD1 matching over 10 bases. V lost 7 bases and J lost 5; bases outside the gene matches: 13. Germline CDR1 MNHEY, CDR2 SMNVEV (reference sequence). The CDR3 runs to 16 residues. CDR3 in DNA: TGTGCCAGCACCTCTCCCCGGACAGGGGGAGGGTATGGCTACACCTTC. It translates to CASTSPRTGGGYGYTF.

The J gene is TRBJ1-2, the V gene TRBV7-2; D unclear. In germline, CDR1 is SGHTA, CDR2 FQGNSA. Trimming left V 5 bases short and J 4 bases short, with 17 bases between. This CDR3 contains 15 residues. The CDR3 region has the DNA TGTGCCAGCAGCCTCGACACCTCCAGGAGCTATGGCTACACCTTC. Protein product: CASSLDTSRSYGYTF.

The chain employs TRBV5-1 and TRBJ1-1; weak D call: TRBD1 (5 bases). The V end lost 4 bases, the J end lost 3 bases, and 10 bases lay between the germline ends. Germline V lookup: CDR1 SGHRS, CDR2 YFSETQ. The CDR3 is made up of 13 amino acids. CDR3 DNA sequence: TGCGCCAGCAGCGCAGAGGGGCACACTGAAGCTTTCTTT. It yields the protein CASSAEGHTEAFF.

The chain joins TRBV27 to TRBJ2-5, with 9 nucleotides matching TRBD1. Per the germline V gene, CDR1 is MNHEY and CDR2 is SMNVEV (reference sequence). V lost 6 bases to trimming and J lost 1 base; unmatched junction nucleotides: 6. This CDR3 comprises 15 residues. Here the CDR3 DNA reads TGTGCCAGCAGCCGCACAGGGGGCCCCCAAGAGACCCAGTACTTC. It is translated as CASSRTGGPQETQYF.

The chain is built from TRBV29-1 and TRBJ1-1; no clear D. This CDR3 is 15 amino acids long. The V end was cut by 4 bases, the J end by 6 bases, with 21 bases between. Germline V CDR1 and CDR2: SQVTM, ANQGSEA. The CDR3 loop reads CSVVQSRSRAAEAFF. DNA of the CDR3: TGCAGCGTTGTTCAAAGCCGGAGCCGGGCTGCTGAAGCTTTCTTT.

This clonotype showed up many times. The J gene is TRBJ1-1, the V gene TRBV15; D is undetermined. Germline CDR1 and CDR2: LNHNV and YYDKDF (reference sequence). Trimming left V 8 bases short and J 1 base short, with 8 bases between. The CDR3 is 12 amino acids. CDR3 residues: CATRGGNTEAFF. The CDR3 DNA follows: TGTGCCACCCGGGGAGGGAACACTGAAGCTTTCTTT.

The rearrangement links TRBV29-1 to TRBJ1-2; D possibly corresponds to TRBD1 (5 bases). The CDR3 is 11 residues long. Germline assignment: CDR1 SQVTM and CDR2 ANQGSEA. V was cut by 6 bases and J by 7 bases, with 12 bases left in between. The CDR3 DNA reads as TGCAGCGTAGCTAAGACAGTTGGCTACACCTTC. The encoded protein is CSVAKTVGYTF.

The rearrangement joins TRBV6-1 to TRBJ1-2; TRBD1 might be the D (5 bases). This CDR3 is 14 amino acids long. The V end was cut by 1 base, the J end by 7 bases, with 13 bases between. Germline assignment: CDR1 MNHNS and CDR2 SASEGT. The CDR3 coding sequence is TGTGCCAGCAGTGAAGTGGAGGGGCGCGGTGGCTACACCTTC. Translating gives CASSEVEGRGGYTF.

The V and J genes are TRBV5-5 and TRBJ1-1; the match to TRBD1 covers 8 bases. Germline CDR1 and CDR2: SGHKS and YYEKEE (reference sequence). The CDR3 extends over 16 amino acids. With 3 bases clipped from V and 1 base from J, the junction kept 8 bases outside the gene matches. CDR3 nucleotides: TGTGCCAGCAGCTCTAGCGGACAGGGTGAGAACACTGAAGCTTTCTTT. This encodes CASSSSGQGENTEAFF.

The CDR3 bases are TGTGCCAGCAAGGCAGGGTCGGATCAGCCCCAGCATTTT. It specifies CASKAGSDQPQHF. The V gene is TRBV2, the J gene TRBJ1-5; D is perhaps TRBD1 (5 bases). The CDR3 runs 13 residues. Between the trimmed V and J ends, which lost 7 bases and 5 bases, there was a span of 12 bases. Looked up from germline, CDR1 is SNHLY and CDR2 is FYNNEI.

V usage is TRBV20-1 and J usage is TRBJ2-7; D may be TRBD2 (6 bases). Germline CDR1 and CDR2: DFQATT and SNEGSKA (reference sequence). The CDR3 is 13 residues long. Trimming removed 5 bases from V and 2 bases from J, with 13 bases in between. The CDR3 region is CSAGTATPYEQYF. In DNA form, the CDR3 reads TGCAGTGCTGGGACTGCAACCCCCTACGAGCAGTACTTC.